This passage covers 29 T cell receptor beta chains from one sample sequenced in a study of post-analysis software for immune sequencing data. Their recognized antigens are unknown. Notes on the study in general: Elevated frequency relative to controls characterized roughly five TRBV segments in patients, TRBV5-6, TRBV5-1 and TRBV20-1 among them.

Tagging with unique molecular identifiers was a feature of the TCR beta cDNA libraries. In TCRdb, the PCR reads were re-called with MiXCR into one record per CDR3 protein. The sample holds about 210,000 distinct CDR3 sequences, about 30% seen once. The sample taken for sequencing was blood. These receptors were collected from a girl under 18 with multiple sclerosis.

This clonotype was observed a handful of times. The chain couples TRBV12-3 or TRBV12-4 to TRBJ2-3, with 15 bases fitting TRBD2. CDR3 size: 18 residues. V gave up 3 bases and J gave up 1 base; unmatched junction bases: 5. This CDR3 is CASSLGLAGGRRTDTQYF. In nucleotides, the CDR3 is TGTGCCAGCAGTTTGGGACTAGCGGGGGGACGTCGCACAGATACGCAGTATTTT.

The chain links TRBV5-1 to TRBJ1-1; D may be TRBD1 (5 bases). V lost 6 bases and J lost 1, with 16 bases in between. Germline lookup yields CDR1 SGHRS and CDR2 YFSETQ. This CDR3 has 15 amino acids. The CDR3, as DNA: TGCGCCAGCATGCAAGCCCAGGGCGGGAACACTGAAGCTTTCTTT. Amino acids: CASMQAQGGNTEAFF.

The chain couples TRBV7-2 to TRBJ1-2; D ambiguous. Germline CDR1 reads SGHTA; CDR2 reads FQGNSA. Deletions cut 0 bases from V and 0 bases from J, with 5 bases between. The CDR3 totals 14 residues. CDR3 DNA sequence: TGTGCCAGCAGCTTAGCGCCAGCTAACTATGGCTACACCTTC. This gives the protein CASSLAPANYGYTF.

The CDR3 region is CASSLVGSDTDTQYF. As DNA, the CDR3 is TGTGCCAGCAGCTTGGTTGGTAGCGACACAGATACGCAGTATTTT. The gene calls are TRBV5-6 and TRBJ2-3; D might be TRBD2 (5 bases). CDR3 length: 15 amino acids. V was pared by 0 bases and J by 2 bases, with 10 bases between. CDR1 is SGHDT, CDR2 YYEEEE, per germline.

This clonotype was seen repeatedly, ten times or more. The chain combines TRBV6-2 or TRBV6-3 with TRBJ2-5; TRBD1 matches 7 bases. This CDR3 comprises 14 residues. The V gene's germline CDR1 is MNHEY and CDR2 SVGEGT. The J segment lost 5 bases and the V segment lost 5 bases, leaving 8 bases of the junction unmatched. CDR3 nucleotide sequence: TGTGCCAGCAGTCCCGGGGACAGATGGGAGACCCAGTACTTC. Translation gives CASSPGDRWETQYF.

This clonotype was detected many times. The DNA for the CDR3 is TGTGCCAGCAGCTTGAACATTGGTTACGAGCAGTACTTC. This translates into CASSLNIGYEQYF. This chain joins TRBV5-5 and TRBJ2-7, with D uncertain. Per germline, CDR1 SGHKS and CDR2 YYEKEE (reference sequence). V lost 1 base to trimming and J lost 4 bases, with 9 bases between them. The CDR3 totals 13 residues.

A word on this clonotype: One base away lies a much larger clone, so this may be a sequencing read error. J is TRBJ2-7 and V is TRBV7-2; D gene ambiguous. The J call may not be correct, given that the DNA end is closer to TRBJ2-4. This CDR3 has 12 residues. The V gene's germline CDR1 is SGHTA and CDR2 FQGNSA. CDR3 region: CARSLAQNIQYF. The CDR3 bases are TGTGCCAGAAGCTTGGCCCAAAACATTCAGTACTTC.

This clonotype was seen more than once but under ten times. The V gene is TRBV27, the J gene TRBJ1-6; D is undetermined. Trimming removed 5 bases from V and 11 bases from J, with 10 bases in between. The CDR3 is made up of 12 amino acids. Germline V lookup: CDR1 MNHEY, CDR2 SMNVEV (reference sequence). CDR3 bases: TGTGCCAGCAGTACTGCCGGGGCACCCCTCCACTTT. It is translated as CASSTAGAPLHF.

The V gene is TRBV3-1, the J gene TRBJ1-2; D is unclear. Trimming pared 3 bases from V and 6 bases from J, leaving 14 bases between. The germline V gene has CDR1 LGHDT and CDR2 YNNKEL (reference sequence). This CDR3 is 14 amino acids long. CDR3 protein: CASSHPDREDGYTF. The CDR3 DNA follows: TGTGCCAGCAGCCATCCGGATAGGGAAGATGGCTACACCTTC.

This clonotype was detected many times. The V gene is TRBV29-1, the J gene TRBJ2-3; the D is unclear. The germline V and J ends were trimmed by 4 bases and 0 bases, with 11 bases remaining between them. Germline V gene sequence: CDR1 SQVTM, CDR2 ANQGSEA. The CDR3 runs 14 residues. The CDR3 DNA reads TGCAGCGTTGCATGGGGTCCTAGCACAGATACGCAGTATTTT. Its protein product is CSVAWGPSTDTQYF.

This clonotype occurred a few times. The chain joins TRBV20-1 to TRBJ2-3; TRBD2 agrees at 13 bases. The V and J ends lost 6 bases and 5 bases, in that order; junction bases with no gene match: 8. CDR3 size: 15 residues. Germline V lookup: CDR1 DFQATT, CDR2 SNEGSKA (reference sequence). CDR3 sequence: CSAPTSGGAKDTQYF. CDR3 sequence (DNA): TGCAGTGCGCCCACTAGCGGGGGGGCCAAAGATACGCAGTATTTT.

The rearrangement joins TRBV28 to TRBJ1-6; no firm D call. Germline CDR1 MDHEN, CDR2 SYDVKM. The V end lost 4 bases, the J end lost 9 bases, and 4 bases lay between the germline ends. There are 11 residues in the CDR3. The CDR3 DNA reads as TGTGCCAGCAGTTCAGGTTCACCCCTCCACTTT. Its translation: CASSSGSPLHF.

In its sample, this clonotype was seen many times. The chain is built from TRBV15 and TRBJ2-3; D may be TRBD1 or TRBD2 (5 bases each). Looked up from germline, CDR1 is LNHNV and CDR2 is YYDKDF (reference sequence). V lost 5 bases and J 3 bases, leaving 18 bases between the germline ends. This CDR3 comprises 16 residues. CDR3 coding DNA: TGTGCCACCAGCCCCCGTGCATGGGGGAGTACAGATACGCAGTATTTT. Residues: CATSPRAWGSTDTQYF.

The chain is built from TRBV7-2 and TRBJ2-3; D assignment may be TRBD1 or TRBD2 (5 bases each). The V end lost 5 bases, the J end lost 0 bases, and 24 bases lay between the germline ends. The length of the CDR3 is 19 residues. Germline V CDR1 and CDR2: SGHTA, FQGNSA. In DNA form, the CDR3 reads TGTGCCAGCAGCCAACCAGGGAAAATACGGACTGCTAGCACAGATACGCAGTATTTT. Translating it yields CASSQPGKIRTASTDTQYF.

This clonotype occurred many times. The CDR3 sequence: CASSTGQVGNEQFF. For the CDR3, the DNA is TGCGCCAGCAGCACAGGACAGGTCGGCAATGAGCAGTTCTTC. The chain joins TRBV5-1 to TRBJ2-1; 7 bases fit TRBD1. This CDR3 contains 14 residues. CDR1 and CDR2 (germline): SGHRS, YFSETQ. Losses at the gene ends were 4 bases for V and 6 bases for J; bases not matched to a gene: 7.

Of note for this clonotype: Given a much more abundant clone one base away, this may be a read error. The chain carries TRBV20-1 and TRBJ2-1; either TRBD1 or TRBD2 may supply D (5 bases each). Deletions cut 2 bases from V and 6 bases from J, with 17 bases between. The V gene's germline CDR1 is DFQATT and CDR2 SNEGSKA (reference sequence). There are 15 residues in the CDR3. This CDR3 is CSARSGEGTFNEQFF. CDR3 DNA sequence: TGCAGTGCTAGAAGTGGAGAGGGGACCTTCAATGAGCAGTTCTTC.

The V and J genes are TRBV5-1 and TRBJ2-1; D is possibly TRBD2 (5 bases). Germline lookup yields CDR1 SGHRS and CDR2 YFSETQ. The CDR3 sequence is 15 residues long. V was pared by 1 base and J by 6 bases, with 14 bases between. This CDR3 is CASSLILGTSNEQFF. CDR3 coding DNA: TGCGCCAGCAGCTTGATACTAGGTACTAGCAATGAGCAGTTCTTC.

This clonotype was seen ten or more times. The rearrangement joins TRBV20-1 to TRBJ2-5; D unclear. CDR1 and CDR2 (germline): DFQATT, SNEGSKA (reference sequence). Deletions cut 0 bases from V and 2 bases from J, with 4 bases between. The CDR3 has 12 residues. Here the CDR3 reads CSAREGQETQYF. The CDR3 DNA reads TGCAGTGCTAGAGAGGGACAAGAGACCCAGTACTTC.

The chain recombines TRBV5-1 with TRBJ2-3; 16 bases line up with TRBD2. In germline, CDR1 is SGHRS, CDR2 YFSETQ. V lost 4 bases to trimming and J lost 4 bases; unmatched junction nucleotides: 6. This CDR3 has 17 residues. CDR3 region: CASSTGTSGRAADTQYF. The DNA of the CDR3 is TGCGCCAGCAGCACCGGGACTAGCGGGAGGGCCGCAGATACGCAGTATTTT.

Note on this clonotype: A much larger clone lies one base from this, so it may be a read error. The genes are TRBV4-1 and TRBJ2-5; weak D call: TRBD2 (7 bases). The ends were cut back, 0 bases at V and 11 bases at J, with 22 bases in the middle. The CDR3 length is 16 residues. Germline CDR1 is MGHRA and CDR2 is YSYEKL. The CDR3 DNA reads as TGCGCCAGCAGCCAAGAGAAGGGGGGAGGGCCGGATGAGCAGTACTTC. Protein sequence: CASSQEKGGGPDEQYF.

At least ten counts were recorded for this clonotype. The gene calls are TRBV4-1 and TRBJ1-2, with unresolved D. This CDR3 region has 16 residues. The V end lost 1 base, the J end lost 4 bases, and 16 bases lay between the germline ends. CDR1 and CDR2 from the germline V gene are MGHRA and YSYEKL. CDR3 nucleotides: TGCGCCAGCAGCCAAGGAAGTTTGTCCCGTCCCTATGGCTACACCTTC. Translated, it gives CASSQGSLSRPYGYTF.

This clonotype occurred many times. CDR3 loop: CASSLSGQGLEQYF. The CDR3 bases are TGTGCCAGCAGCTTATCGGGACAGGGCCTCGAGCAGTACTTC. The genes are TRBV7-4 and TRBJ2-7, with TRBD1 identical over 9 bases. The V gene's germline CDR1 is SGHVT and CDR2 SQSDAQ. With 2 bases clipped from V and 6 bases from J, the junction kept 5 bases outside the gene matches. The CDR3 runs 14 residues.

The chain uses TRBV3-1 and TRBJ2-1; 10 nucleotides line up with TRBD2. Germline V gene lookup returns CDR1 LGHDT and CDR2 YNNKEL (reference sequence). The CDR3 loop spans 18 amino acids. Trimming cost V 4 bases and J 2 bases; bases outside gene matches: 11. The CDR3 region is CASSRSCGSGRTYNEQFF. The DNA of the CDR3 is TGTGCCAGCAGCCGGTCGTGCGGTAGCGGGAGGACCTACAATGAGCAGTTCTTC.

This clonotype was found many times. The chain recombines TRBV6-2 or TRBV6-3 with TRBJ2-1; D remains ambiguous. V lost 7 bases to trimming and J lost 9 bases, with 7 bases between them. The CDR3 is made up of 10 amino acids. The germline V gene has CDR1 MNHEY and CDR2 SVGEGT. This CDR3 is CASKRTEQFF. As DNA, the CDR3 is TGTGCCAGCAAGCGCACTGAGCAGTTCTTC.

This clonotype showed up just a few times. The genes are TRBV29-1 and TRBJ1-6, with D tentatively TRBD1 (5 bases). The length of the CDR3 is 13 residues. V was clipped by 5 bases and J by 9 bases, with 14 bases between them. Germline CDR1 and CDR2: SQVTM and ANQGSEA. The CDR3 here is CSVLFRVGSPLHF. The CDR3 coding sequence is TGCAGCGTTTTATTCAGGGTCGGTTCACCCCTCCACTTT.

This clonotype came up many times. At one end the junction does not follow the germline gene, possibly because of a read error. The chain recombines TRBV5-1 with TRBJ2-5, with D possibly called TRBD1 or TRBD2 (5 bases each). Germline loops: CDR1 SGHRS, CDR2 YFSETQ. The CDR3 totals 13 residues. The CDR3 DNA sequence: TGCGCCAGCAACTTGGGGGACGAAGAGACCCAGTACTTC. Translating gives CASNLGDEETQYF.

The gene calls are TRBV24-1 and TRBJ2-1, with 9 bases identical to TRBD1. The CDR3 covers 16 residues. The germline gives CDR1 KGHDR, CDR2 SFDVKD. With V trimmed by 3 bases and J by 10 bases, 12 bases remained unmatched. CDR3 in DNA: TGTGCCACCAGTGATCCGGGACAGGGACGGGTGGGGGAGCAGTTCTTC. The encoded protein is CATSDPGQGRVGEQFF.

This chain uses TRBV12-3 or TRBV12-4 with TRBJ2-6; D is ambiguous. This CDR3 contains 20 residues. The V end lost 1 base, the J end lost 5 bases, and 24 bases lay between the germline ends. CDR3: CASSLGIPKFYKVWANVLTF. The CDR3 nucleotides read TGTGCCAGCAGTTTAGGCATTCCGAAATTCTATAAGGTATGGGCCAACGTCCTGACTTTC.

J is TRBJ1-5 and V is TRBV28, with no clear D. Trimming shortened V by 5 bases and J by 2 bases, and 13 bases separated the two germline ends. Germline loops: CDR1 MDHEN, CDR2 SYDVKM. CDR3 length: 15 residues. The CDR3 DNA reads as TGTGCCAGCAGTCGACACCACTTTGGCAATCAGCCCCAGCATTTT. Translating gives CASSRHHFGNQPQHF.